This is a list of T cell receptor beta chains from one sample in a study of cytomegalovirus exposure and HLA in healthy donors. Clones were sequenced by immunoSEQ multiplex PCR, and TCRdb holds only the in-frame ones, with some missing. The repertoire holds 160,000 or so clones, roughly 80% seen once, with 6.3% in the top ten. Specimen: PBMCs. The receptors derive from a male donor in good health and CMV-seropositive. CDR3s include the opening cysteine and the closing phenylalanine or tryptophan. A D gene is named only where the DNA matches it firmly. Clone size is given for some rows only: seen once, a few or many times, or a class if the clone is expanded.

TRBV10-3	TRBD1	TRBJ2-1	-	CAISAGQGNNEQFF	TGTGCCATCAGTGCAGGACAGGGAAACAATGAGCAGTTCTTC
TRBV18	-	TRBJ1-2	-	CASSPPGQNYGYTF	TGTGCCAGCTCACCACCGGGACAAAACTATGGCTACACCTTC
TRBV6-6	-	TRBJ1-2	-	CATENRDIYGYTF	TGTGCCACGGAGAACCGGGACATCTATGGCTACACCTTC
TRBV7-8	TRBD1	TRBJ1-6	-	CASSRQGFTYNSPLHF	TGTGCCAGCAGTCGACAGGGGTTCACCTATAATTCACCCCTCCACTTT
TRBV5-1	TRBD1	TRBJ1-5	-	CASSLGQGQPQHF	TGCGCCAGCAGCTTGGGACAGGGTCAGCCCCAGCATTTT
TRBV27	TRBD2	TRBJ2-1	once	CASSLTGLDLYWQFF	TGTGCCAGCAGTTTAACAGGACTAGATCTCTACTGGCAGTTCTTC
TRBV10-3	-	TRBJ2-7	-	CAISEEASLSYEQYF	TGTGCCATCAGTGAGGAGGCTAGCCTCTCCTACGAGCAGTACTTC
TRBV4-1	TRBD2	TRBJ2-4	-	CASSQRGGPGLAGAGAKNIQYF	TGCGCCAGCAGCCAAAGGGGGGGTCCGGGACTAGCGGGAGCGGGGGCCAAAAACATTCAGTACTTC
TRBV7-2	-	TRBJ1-4	-	CASSWDTGTNEKLFF	TGTGCCAGCAGTTGGGACACCGGCACTAATGAAAAACTGTTTTTT
TRBV6-1	TRBD1	TRBJ1-2	-	CASSRNRGGNYGYTF	TGTGCCAGCAGTAGGAACAGGGGGGGTAACTATGGCTACACCTTC
TRBV5-1	-	TRBJ1-5	-	CASSRGGRGDQPQHF	TGCGCCAGCAGCCGGGGGGGGCGAGGGGATCAGCCCCAGCATTTT
TRBV10-3	-	TRBJ2-3	-	CAITLGGQGTDTQYF	TGTGCCATCACCCTCGGAGGGCAGGGCACAGATACGCAGTATTTT
TRBV11-3	-	TRBJ2-7	-	CASSSGSTYEQYF	TGTGCCAGCAGCTCCGGGTCCACCTACGAGCAGTACTTC
TRBV7-9	-	TRBJ2-3	-	CASSRITDTQYF	TGTGCCAGCAGCCGTATCACAGATACGCAGTATTTT
TRBV10-3	-	TRBJ1-4	few	CAIGQGYEKLFF	TGTGCCATCGGGCAGGGGTATGAAAAACTGTTTTTT
TRBV29-1	TRBD2	TRBJ2-2	-	CSDMKLAGGTGELFF	TGCAGCGACATGAAGCTAGCGGGAGGTACCGGGGAGCTGTTTTTT
TRBV6-1	-	TRBJ1-6	-	CASSASGARTHF	TGTGCCAGCAGTGCGAGCGGAGCACGCACCCACTTT
TRBV27	TRBD1	TRBJ1-1	-	CASRGTGGTEAFF	TGTGCCAGCAGAGGGACAGGGGGCACTGAAGCTTTCTTT